The 13 T cell receptor beta chains given below trace back to one sample, sequenced in a study of blood T cells in healthy people across ages. A sample-barcoded 5' primer and a J-beta primer mix were used in a second PCR of about 7 to 11 cycles. TCRdb called the 5' RACE reads again in MiXCR, with one record for every CDR3 protein. This sample yields some 1.5 million distinct CDR3 sequences, of which about 30% are seen a single time; roughly 8% belongs to the top ten. What was sequenced was blood. The receptors were gathered from a young woman in good health.

This clonotype was counted between two and nine times. The chain has TRBV7-2 and TRBJ2-7; possible D gene TRBD1, 5 bases. V lost 2 bases to trimming and J lost 2 bases, with 13 bases between them. CDR1 is SGHTA, CDR2 FQGNSA, per germline. The CDR3 runs 15 residues. CDR3 loop: CASSLRKGQTYEQYF. CDR3 nucleotide sequence: TGTGCCAGCAGCTTAAGGAAGGGGCAGACCTACGAGCAGTACTTC.

This clonotype has a handful of counts. This sequence joins TRBV7-9 and TRBJ2-7; possible D gene TRBD1, 6 bases. V dropped 3 bases and J dropped 3 bases, with 12 bases sitting between them. CDR3 length equals 14 residues. The V gene's germline CDR1 is SEHNR and CDR2 FQNEAQ (reference sequence). The CDR3 protein is CASSFQAGDYEQYF. The CDR3 DNA reads as TGTGCCAGCAGCTTCCAGGCAGGGGACTACGAGCAGTACTTC.

The sample holds a few counts of this clonotype. The V call is TRBV5-1, the J call TRBJ2-5, with D possibly called TRBD1 or TRBD2 (5 bases each). This CDR3 has 16 residues. Germline loops: CDR1 SGHRS, CDR2 YFSETQ. V lost 2 bases and J 0 bases, leaving 14 bases between the germline ends. As DNA, the CDR3 is TGCGCCAGCAGCTTCAGAGGGACCCTTAACCAAGAGACCCAGTACTTC. Translation: CASSFRGTLNQETQYF.

V gene TRBV19 combines with J gene TRBJ1-2; the D gene is possibly TRBD1 (6 bases). V was pared by 5 bases and J by 4 bases, with 17 bases between. The germline CDR1 and CDR2 sequences are LNHDA and SQIVND (reference sequence). This CDR3 region has 15 residues. CDR3 sequence: CASSGRGGGSYGYTF. The DNA for the CDR3 is TGTGCCAGTAGTGGAAGAGGAGGGGGAAGCTATGGCTACACCTTC.

This clonotype appeared a few times. The chain is built from TRBV6-5 and TRBJ1-1; 7 nucleotides line up with TRBD1. V shed 0 bases and J 5 bases; nucleotides not matched to a gene: 6. This CDR3 has 15 residues. Germline V gene lookup returns CDR1 MNHEY and CDR2 SVGAGI. The DNA of the CDR3 is TGTGCCAGCAGTTACTCTCCAGGGGGAAAGACTGAAGCTTTCTTT. Its protein product is CASSYSPGGKTEAFF.

This clonotype was seen more than once but under ten times. The genes are TRBV5-1 and TRBJ2-1; D may correspond to TRBD1 or TRBD2 (5 bases each). V was shortened by 4 bases and J by 6 bases, with 20 bases between the two germline ends. Germline V gene data show CDR1 as SGHRS and CDR2 as YFSETQ. This CDR3 has 16 amino acids. Here the CDR3 reads CASSDEPGRQGNEQFF. In DNA, the CDR3 is TGCGCCAGCAGCGACGAACCGGGACGCCAGGGCAATGAGCAGTTCTTC.

The chain uses TRBV3-1 and TRBJ2-7; possibly TRBD2 for D (6 bases). Trimming removed 3 bases from V and 7 bases from J, with 19 bases in between. The CDR3 consists of 15 residues. The V gene's germline CDR1 is LGHDT and CDR2 YNNKEL (reference sequence). The CDR3 reads CASSQLNTAGSEQYF. The CDR3 DNA reads as TGTGCCAGCAGCCAGCTGAACACGGCGGGGTCTGAGCAGTACTTC.

The table lists this clonotype with a few counts. This chain connects TRBV20-1 to TRBJ2-7; 8 bases align to TRBD1. The V and J ends lost 3 bases and 0 bases, in that order; junction bases with no gene match: 7. CDR1 is DFQATT, CDR2 SNEGSKA, per germline (reference sequence). CDR3 length: 15 amino acids. CDR3 in amino acids: CSARGRQGNSYEQYF. In DNA, the CDR3 is TGCAGTGCTAGGGGCCGACAGGGGAACTCCTACGAGCAGTACTTC.

The genes are TRBV6-6 and TRBJ2-7; perhaps TRBD1 as D (5 bases). This CDR3 spans 16 amino acids. Germline V gene sequence: CDR1 MNHNY, CDR2 SVGAGI (reference sequence). V lost 2 bases to trimming and J lost 2 bases, with 16 bases between them. CDR3 sequence: CASSYIGALGPYEQYF. Written as DNA, the CDR3 is TGTGCCAGCAGTTACATAGGGGCTTTAGGGCCCTACGAGCAGTACTTC.

Of note for this clonotype: Since a much larger clone is just one base distant, this may be a read error. The chain couples TRBV9 to TRBJ2-1; possibly TRBD2 for D (6 bases). Germline V gene sequence: CDR1 SGDLS, CDR2 YYNGEE. V lost 4 bases to trimming and J lost 13 bases, with 21 bases between them. The CDR3 is made up of 14 amino acids. The CDR3: CASSMTRGGETQFF. The CDR3 DNA reads as TGTGCCAGCAGCATGACTAGAGGAGGGGAGACCCAGTTCTTC.

Ten or more counts support this clonotype. This chain links TRBV7-3 with TRBJ2-1; 8 bases match TRBD1. Germline-derived CDR1 and CDR2 are SGHTA and FQGTGA. Losses at the gene ends were 5 bases for V and 10 bases for J; bases not matched to a gene: 16. This CDR3 has 16 amino acids. The CDR3 coding sequence is TGTGCCAGCAGCATAGAGGGGCCGACAGGGGCTGGCGAGCAGTTCTTC. Its translation is CASSIEGPTGAGEQFF.

A few counts support this clonotype. The gene calls are TRBV7-9 and TRBJ1-5; D gene unclear. V was cut by 1 base and J by 7 bases, with 14 bases left in between. CDR3 length: 15 amino acids. Germline values: CDR1 SEHNR, CDR2 FQNEAQ (reference sequence). The CDR3 reads CASSLGSFADQPQHF. The CDR3 DNA follows: TGTGCCAGCAGCTTAGGTTCTTTTGCGGACCAGCCCCAGCATTTT.

Concerning this clonotype: A much larger clone differs by one base, so this may be a read error. In DNA, the CDR3 is TGCGCCATCGCCCGTCAGGGGATATTTGAAAAACTGTTTTTT. Protein sequence: CAIARQGIFEKLFF. V is TRBV5-1 and J is TRBJ1-4; weak D call: TRBD1 (6 bases). V was clipped by 9 bases and J by 7 bases, with 19 bases between them. The CDR3 covers 14 residues. The germline V gene has CDR1 SGHRS and CDR2 YFSETQ. The full variable domain, in which reference TRBV5-1 and TRBJ1-4 provide the parts outside the CDR3, is KAGVTQTPRYLIKTRGQQVTLSCSPISGHRSVSWYQQTPGQGLQFLFEYFSETQRNKGNFPGRFSGRQFSNSRSEMNVSTLELGDSALYLCAIARQGIFEKLFFGSGTQLSVL.